The 28 T cell receptor beta chains given below trace back to one sample, sequenced in a study of T cells after yellow fever vaccination (dated by TCRdb to about 2019). The library was built by means of 5' RACE. The sample was run on an Illumina HiSeq 2500. TCRdb's own reprocessing of the public reads used fastp at Q25 and MiXCR and kept productive beta chains. Under each unique CDR3 protein, matching rows form one entry showing the most common genes and DNA. In this sample the table shows more than 25,000 distinct CDR3 sequences, 6.3% of which occur a single time. The ten largest account for 25% of the sample. In light of the paper, this sample's treatment or condition label describes: live attenuated yellow fever vaccine strain. Sequencing used PBMCs, either bulk or a sorted T-cell subset (CD4+, CD8+, memory, or dextramer-sorted; not recorded which), obtained on the day of the yellow fever booster vaccination. These receptors were taken from a man between 25 and 39 years old who received the YFV17D yellow fever vaccine.

This clonotype was detected a few times. The rearrangement joins TRBV7-2 to TRBJ2-4, with D perhaps assigned TRBD1 or TRBD2 (5 bases each). V gave up 5 bases and J gave up 0 bases, with 14 bases separating them. Germline V lookup: CDR1 SGHTA, CDR2 FQGNSA. This CDR3 has 16 amino acids. Written as DNA, the CDR3 is TGTGCCAGCAGCACGAACCCCGGGACAGCCAAAAACATTCAGTACTTC. Translation gives CASSTNPGTAKNIQYF. The full variable domain, in which reference TRBV7-2 and TRBJ2-4 provide the parts outside the CDR3, is GAGVSQSPSNKVTEKGKDVELRCDPISGHTALYWYRQSLGQGLEFLIYFQGNSAPDKSGLPSDRFSAERTGGSVSTLTIQRTQQEDSAVYLCASSTNPGTAKNIQYFGAGTRLSVL.

The rearrangement uses TRBV25-1 and TRBJ2-3; possible D gene TRBD1, 5 bases. V dropped 1 base and J dropped 3 bases, with 14 bases sitting between them. Germline CDR1 MGHDK, CDR2 SYGVNS. The CDR3 loop spans 16 amino acids. The CDR3 DNA sequence: TGTGCCAGCAGTGAATCTGGCAGGGCTATAACAGATACGCAGTATTTT. Encoded protein: CASSESGRAITDTQYF.

In this sample, this clonotype turned up many times. J is TRBJ2-5 and V is TRBV5-6, with D unclear. This CDR3 contains 15 residues. Germline V gene lookup returns CDR1 SGHDT and CDR2 YYEEEE. Trimming stripped 1 base from V and 6 bases from J, with 16 bases between. The DNA for the CDR3 is TGTGCCAGCAGCTTGAGGGTCCCTACCTGGCAGACCCAGTACTTC. This translates into CASSLRVPTWQTQYF.

Many counts were recorded for this clonotype. The chain has TRBV7-9 and TRBJ2-5; 7 nucleotides line up with TRBD2. V shed 5 bases and J 4 bases; nucleotides not matched to a gene: 10. Germline CDR1 SEHNR, CDR2 FQNEAQ (reference sequence). This CDR3 spans 15 amino acids. This CDR3 reads CASSPTSTGSETQYF. The CDR3 DNA is TGTGCCAGCAGCCCGACTAGCACGGGGTCAGAGACCCAGTACTTC.

This clonotype was detected ten times or more. This chain connects TRBV2 to TRBJ1-6; tentative D call: TRBD1 (5 bases). Trimming took 4 bases from V and 9 from J, leaving 10 bases between them. The CDR3 consists of 13 residues. Germline CDR1 SNHLY, CDR2 FYNNEI. The CDR3 DNA reads as TGTGCCAGCAGTGTCAGGGAAGGTTCACCCCTCCACTTT. It encodes CASSVREGSPLHF. Using reference TRBV2 and TRBJ1-6 for the parts outside the CDR3, the full variable domain is EPEVTQTPSHQVTQMGQEVILRCVPISNHLYFYWYRQILGQKVEFLVSFYNNEISEKSEIFDDQFSVERPDGSNFTLKIRSTKLEDSAMYFCASSVREGSPLHFGNGTRLTVT.

This clonotype was seen more than once but under ten times. This chain connects TRBV12-3 or TRBV12-4 to TRBJ2-7; weak D call: TRBD2 (5 bases). The CDR3 is 11 residues long. The V end was cut by 6 bases, the J end by 6 bases, with 9 bases between. This chain's CDR3 is CASSYRGEQYF. In DNA form, the CDR3 reads TGTGCCAGCAGCTACCGGGGCGAGCAGTACTTC.

This clonotype has ten or more counts. This rearrangement joins TRBV12-3 or TRBV12-4 to TRBJ1-6; 7 nucleotides agree with TRBD1. V lost 5 bases to trimming and J lost 6 bases; unmatched junction nucleotides: 4. The CDR3 totals 14 residues. CDR3 sequence: CASSQGGGNSPLHF. The CDR3 DNA is TGTGCCAGCAGTCAGGGGGGAGGTAATTCACCCCTCCACTTT.

Details on this clonotype: A read error is possible here, since a much larger clone lies one base away. This rearrangement joins TRBV5-1 to TRBJ2-5, with D tentatively TRBD1 (6 bases). CDR1 and CDR2 from the germline V gene are SGHRS and YFSETQ. With 4 bases removed from V and 2 bases from J, the gap between germline ends came to 18 bases. The CDR3 has 16 amino acids. CDR3: CASSLASGTLQETQYF. The DNA of the CDR3 is TGCGCCAGCAGCCTAGCCTCTGGGACACTTCAAGAGACCCAGTACTTC.

Here the CDR3 reads CSVEGGAGDTQYF. In nucleotides, the CDR3 is TGCAGCGTTGAAGGGGGCGCGGGAGATACGCAGTATTTT. The chain recombines TRBV29-1 with TRBJ2-3; perhaps D is TRBD1 or TRBD2 (5 bases each). This CDR3 is 13 amino acids long. V dropped 1 base and J dropped 5 bases, with 10 bases sitting between them. Germline-derived CDR1 and CDR2 are SQVTM and ANQGSEA.

This clonotype was counted between two and nine times. CDR3 nucleotide sequence: TGCGCCAGCAGCTTGGCTAGCGTCGCCATCTACGAGCAGTACTTC. Its protein is CASSLASVAIYEQYF. The V gene is TRBV5-1, the J gene TRBJ2-7, with D perhaps matching TRBD2 (6 bases). This CDR3 is 15 amino acids long. V was shortened by 0 bases and J by 3 bases, with 13 bases between the two germline ends. Germline V gene data show CDR1 as SGHRS and CDR2 as YFSETQ.

J is TRBJ2-2 and V is TRBV25-1; no firm D call. The CDR3 is 12 amino acids. Germline CDR1 and CDR2: MGHDK and SYGVNS. V was shortened by 4 bases and J by 5 bases, with 5 bases between the two germline ends. The CDR3 DNA reads as TGTGCCAGCAGTGTTGAAACCGGGGAGCTGTTTTTT. It encodes CASSVETGELFF.

There are a few counts of this clonotype. The CDR3 DNA reads TGTGCCAGCACCTCCGGGGGGCAATTTGTCTTCTTT. The encoded protein is CASTSGGQFVFF. This chain connects TRBV28 to TRBJ1-1; possibly TRBD1 for D (6 bases). This CDR3 has 12 amino acids. Germline V CDR1 and CDR2: MDHEN, SYDVKM. Trimming removed 7 bases from V and 14 bases from J, with 20 bases in between.

This sequence joins TRBV5-8 and TRBJ2-7; D remains unclear. This CDR3 spans 15 amino acids. CDR1 is SGHTS and CDR2 is YDEGEE in the germline V gene. Trimming pared 1 base from V and 0 bases from J, leaving 11 bases between. For the CDR3, the DNA is TGTGCCAGCAGCTTGATTCCCCTCCTCTCCTACGAGCAGTACTTC. Its translation is CASSLIPLLSYEQYF.

This clonotype has a count of ten or more. V is TRBV7-2 and J is TRBJ2-2, with D possibly called TRBD1 or TRBD2 (5 bases each). Trimming left V 5 bases short and J 4 bases short, with 8 bases between. Germline CDR1 SGHTA, CDR2 FQGNSA. The CDR3 runs 13 residues. The CDR3 loop reads CASSGTLTGELFF. Here the CDR3 DNA reads TGTGCCAGCAGCGGGACCCTCACCGGGGAGCTGTTTTTT. Together with reference TRBV7-2 and TRBJ2-2, the CDR3 gives the full variable domain: GAGVSQSPSNKVTEKGKDVELRCDPISGHTALYWYRQSLGQGLEFLIYFQGNSAPDKSGLPSDRFSAERTGGSVSTLTIQRTQQEDSAVYLCASSGTLTGELFFGEGSRLTVL.

This clonotype was counted between two and nine times. CDR3 region: CASSYIGRTEAFF. In DNA form, the CDR3 reads TGTGCCAGCAGTTATATAGGCAGAACTGAAGCTTTCTTT. This rearrangement joins TRBV6-5 to TRBJ1-1; D not resolved. This CDR3 has 13 amino acids. Germline V gene lookup returns CDR1 MNHEY and CDR2 SVGAGI. V lost 3 bases to trimming and J lost 5 bases, with 10 bases between them.

In this sample, this clonotype turned up many times. The chain employs TRBV6-1 and TRBJ2-5; D might be TRBD2 (7 bases). In germline, CDR1 is MNHNS, CDR2 SASEGT. V dropped 5 bases and J dropped 4 bases, with 11 bases sitting between them. This CDR3 has 13 residues. In DNA, the CDR3 is TGTGCCAGCAGTCAAAGGGGGGGAGAGACCCAGTACTTC. Encoded protein: CASSQRGGETQYF.

As concerns this clonotype: A much larger clone lies one base from this, so it may be a read error. J is TRBJ2-1 and V is TRBV2, with D perhaps matching TRBD2 (6 bases). The CDR3 length is 15 residues. Trimming removed 8 bases at V and 1 base at J, with 15 bases between. Germline V gene lookup returns CDR1 SNHLY and CDR2 FYNNEI. The CDR3 here is CASVQRVPSYNEQFF. DNA of the CDR3: TGTGCCAGCGTTCAGCGGGTCCCTTCCTACAATGAGCAGTTCTTC.

Ten or more counts support this clonotype. This chain links TRBV6-1 with TRBJ2-7; either TRBD1 or TRBD2 may fit D (7 bases each). V lost 1 base, J lost 4 bases, and 14 bases lay in between. Germline V gene data show CDR1 as MNHNS and CDR2 as SASEGT. This CDR3 is 15 amino acids long. CDR3 in DNA: TGTGCCAGCAGTGAAGGGACAGGCGGGAGTTACGAGCAGTACTTC. It encodes CASSEGTGGSYEQYF.

This clonotype has a handful of counts. The rearrangement joins TRBV5-1 to TRBJ2-7, with TRBD1 matching 9 bases. J gave up 5 bases and V 3 bases, and 6 bases lay outside the gene matches. Germline V gene data show CDR1 as SGHRS and CDR2 as YFSETQ. The CDR3 runs to 14 residues. CDR3 sequence (DNA): TGCGCCAGCAGCTCCCGGGACAGGGTCAACGAGCAGTACTTC. Residues: CASSSRDRVNEQYF.

This clonotype was detected ten times or more. The genes are TRBV28 and TRBJ2-1; D possibly corresponds to TRBD2 (5 bases). Germline CDR1 MDHEN, CDR2 SYDVKM. The V and J ends lost 8 bases and 4 bases respectively, with 12 bases between them. This CDR3 is 13 amino acids long. The CDR3 reads CASGSDWYNEQFF. The CDR3, as DNA: TGTGCCAGCGGGTCGGACTGGTACAATGAGCAGTTCTTC. Drawing the rest from reference TRBV28 and TRBJ2-1, the complete variable domain is DVKVTQSSRYLVKRTGEKVFLECVQDMDHENMFWYRQDPGLGLRLIYFSYDVKMKEKGDIPEGYSVSREKKERFSLILESASTNQTSMYLCASGSDWYNEQFFGPGTRLTVL.

This clonotype has more than one count but fewer than ten. The chain links TRBV7-8 to TRBJ1-1; TRBD1 agrees at 7 bases. Trimming cost V 5 bases and J 0 bases; bases outside gene matches: 9. Germline V lookup: CDR1 SGHVS, CDR2 FQNEAQ. The CDR3 sequence is 16 residues long. CDR3 DNA: TGTGCCAGCAGCCCCAAGGACAGGTTGCTGAACACTGAAGCTTTCTTT. It translates to CASSPKDRLLNTEAFF.

The rearrangement links TRBV6-5 to TRBJ1-6; no reliable D call. The germline gives CDR1 MNHEY, CDR2 SVGAGI. This CDR3 is built from 17 residues. Trimming removed 0 bases from V and 0 bases from J, with 9 bases in between. In DNA, the CDR3 is TGTGCCAGCAGTTACTCGACGGGGAGCTCCTATAATTCACCCCTCCACTTT. This encodes CASSYSTGSSYNSPLHF.

This clonotype has more than one count but fewer than ten. The chain recombines TRBV20-1 with TRBJ2-7, with 8 bases identical to TRBD2. CDR3 length: 16 residues. Germline V gives CDR1 DFQATT, CDR2 SNEGSKA (reference sequence). Trimming cost V 3 bases and J 2 bases; bases outside gene matches: 12. The CDR3 sequence: CSARVIGSGATYEQYF. CDR3 sequence (DNA): TGCAGTGCTAGGGTCATCGGTAGCGGGGCCACCTACGAGCAGTACTTC.

This clonotype occurred many times. This rearrangement joins TRBV15 to TRBJ2-5, with 7 bases fitting TRBD1. Per the germline V gene, CDR1 is LNHNV and CDR2 is YYDKDF (reference sequence). Trimming took 0 bases from V and 5 from J; bases not matched to a gene: 6. The length of the CDR3 is 15 residues. The CDR3 sequence is CATSRDAETGETQYF. In DNA, the CDR3 is TGTGCCACCAGCAGAGATGCGGAGACAGGGGAGACCCAGTACTTC.

The chain uses TRBV19 and TRBJ1-5, with D maybe TRBD1 (5 bases). The CDR3 is made up of 14 amino acids. Trimming stripped 1 base from V and 4 bases from J, with 8 bases between. Germline V gene data show CDR1 as LNHDA and CDR2 as SQIVND (reference sequence). Here the CDR3 reads CASSIAGANQPQHF. CDR3 DNA: TGTGCCAGTAGTATAGCTGGGGCTAATCAGCCCCAGCATTTT.

This clonotype was counted a few times. This chain connects TRBV7-2 to TRBJ2-3; D might be TRBD2 (6 bases). V lost 5 bases to trimming and J lost 4 bases, with 13 bases between them. Germline CDR1 and CDR2: SGHTA and FQGNSA. The CDR3 consists of 14 residues. The CDR3 DNA reads as TGTGCCAGCAGCACGACTAGTTCCTCAGATACGCAGTATTTT. Translated: CASSTTSSSDTQYF.

V gene TRBV20-1 combines with J gene TRBJ2-7; TRBD2 matches at 7 bases. The CDR3 is 15 amino acids. V lost 3 bases to trimming and J lost 2 bases; unmatched junction nucleotides: 10. The germline gives CDR1 DFQATT, CDR2 SNEGSKA (reference sequence). DNA for the CDR3: TGCAGTGCTAGTAGGTCCGGCGGGGGACCCTACGAGCAGTACTTC. Its protein is CSASRSGGGPYEQYF.

This clonotype has ten or more counts. V gene TRBV20-1 combines with J gene TRBJ2-5, with D possibly TRBD2 on 6 matching bases. V lost 5 bases and J lost 7, with 20 bases in between. CDR1 and CDR2 from the germline V gene are DFQATT and SNEGSKA (reference sequence). This CDR3 has 14 amino acids. CDR3 residues: CSAGAGRPLRTQYF. Written as DNA, the CDR3 is TGCAGTGCTGGCGCGGGACGGCCCCTCAGGACCCAGTACTTC.